What follows are 17 T cell receptor beta chains derived from one specimen sequenced in a study of radiation and T cells in renal cell carcinoma. Measured with immunoSEQ multiplex PCR; TCRdb has only the in-frame clones, and not every one. The data hold around 70,000 clones, with about 80% observed a single time. Documented time point: blood 2 weeks post-SBRT. Sample treatment: 15 Gy SBRT to primary tumor, nephrectomy 4 weeks later. The sample was blood, taken from a patient whose treatment included radiotherapy and nephrectomy. The receptors were sampled from a man aged 60-69 years with renal cell carcinoma.

In this sample, this clone turned up a few times. The rearrangement uses TRBV13 and TRBJ1-3; 8 nucleotides match TRBD1. Trimming at V came to 7 bases and at J to 7 bases, leaving 9 bases not matched to a gene. CDR1 PRHDT and CDR2 FYEKMQ come from the germline V gene (reference sequence). The CDR3 runs 14 residues. CDR3 in DNA: TGTGCCAGCAAAATCGGGACAGGAGGGAACACCATATATTTT. It yields the protein CASKIGTGGNTIYF.

The chain has TRBV6-5 and TRBJ2-7; D could derive from TRBD1 or TRBD2 (5 bases each). Germline V gene data show CDR1 as MNHEY and CDR2 as SVGAGI. Trimming pared 0 bases from V and 2 bases from J, leaving 11 bases between. The CDR3 is 15 residues long. The CDR3, as DNA: TGTGCCAGCAGTTACTCGGGGTGGGGGACCTACGAGCAGTACTTC. It encodes CASSYSGWGTYEQYF.

V and J are TRBV5-1 and TRBJ1-4; D is perhaps TRBD1 (6 bases). The germline V gene has CDR1 SGHRS and CDR2 YFSETQ. This CDR3 is built from 15 residues. Deletions cut 3 bases from V and 8 bases from J, with 17 bases between. DNA of the CDR3: TGCGCCAGCAGCTCTTCCGGGGGCCTGGGGGAAAAACTGTTTTTT. Translation gives CASSSSGGLGEKLFF.

This chain joins TRBV6-6 and TRBJ2-1; 11 bases map to TRBD2. Germline CDR1 reads MNHNY; CDR2 reads SVGAGI (reference sequence). V was clipped by 6 bases and J by 8 bases; unmatched bases: 9. The CDR3 contains 15 residues. This chain's CDR3 is CASRPLAGGTDEQFF. The CDR3 DNA is TGTGCCAGCAGGCCGCTAGCGGGAGGTACCGATGAGCAGTTCTTC.

V is TRBV6-6 and J is TRBJ1-2; tentative D call: TRBD1 (6 bases). CDR1 is MNHNY, CDR2 SVGAGI, per germline (reference sequence). Trimming removed 7 bases at V and 0 bases at J, with 9 bases between. CDR3 length: 13 amino acids. Here the CDR3 DNA reads TGTGCCAGCATCGGGACATCTAACTATGGCTACACCTTC. Translation gives CASIGTSNYGYTF.

This clone was seen a handful of times. V gene TRBV2 combines with J gene TRBJ2-3, with TRBD2 matching over 9 bases. Germline trimming cut 7 bases from V and 7 bases from J; bases unmatched to any gene: 6. Germline V gene data show CDR1 as SNHLY and CDR2 as FYNNEI. CDR3 length: 13 residues. The CDR3 coding sequence is TGTGCCAGCAACCTAGCGGGAAGGAATACGCAGTATTTT. Its translation is CASNLAGRNTQYF.

The chain is built from TRBV6-5 and TRBJ1-1, with D perhaps matching TRBD1 (5 bases). CDR3 size: 15 residues. Trimming shortened V by 6 bases and J by 4 bases, and 18 bases separated the two germline ends. CDR1 MNHEY and CDR2 SVGAGI come from the germline V gene. The CDR3 DNA reads TGTGCCAGCAGCCCAGGGCCCTCCGTGGCCACTGAAGCTTTCTTT. It is translated as CASSPGPSVATEAFF.

The V gene is TRBV27, the J gene TRBJ2-5, with unresolved D. CDR3 size: 13 residues. Germline V gene lookup returns CDR1 MNHEY and CDR2 SMNVEV (reference sequence). The germline V and J ends were trimmed by 2 bases and 7 bases, with 11 bases remaining between them. The CDR3 nucleotides are TGTGCCAGCAGTTTAAGGGCCCAGGCGACCCAGTACTTC. Translating it yields CASSLRAQATQYF.

This sequence joins TRBV19 and TRBJ2-7, with D maybe TRBD1 (6 bases). Trimming left V 5 bases short and J 3 bases short, with 11 bases between. CDR3 length: 13 amino acids. Germline V gene data show CDR1 as LNHDA and CDR2 as SQIVND (reference sequence). DNA of the CDR3: TGTGCCAGTAGTCTTCAGGGGTACTACGAGCAGTACTTC. Its protein is CASSLQGYYEQYF.

This chain joins TRBV7-9 and TRBJ1-2; D is unclear. The germline V gene encodes CDR1 SEHNR and CDR2 FQNEAQ (reference sequence). This CDR3 spans 14 amino acids. V was cut by 1 base and J by 8 bases, with 14 bases left in between. The CDR3 spells CASSLDVLLGGYTF. The CDR3 DNA reads as TGTGCCAGCAGCTTAGATGTATTACTGGGCGGCTACACCTTC.

The genes are TRBV4-1 and TRBJ2-2; no clear D. The V end lost 5 bases, the J end lost 6 bases, and 16 bases lay between the germline ends. Germline-derived CDR1 and CDR2 are MGHRA and YSYEKL. There are 15 residues in the CDR3. The CDR3: CASSARPPNPGELFF. The CDR3 nucleotides read TGCGCCAGCAGCGCCCGGCCACCAAATCCCGGGGAGCTGTTTTTT.

This clone was found a few times. V gene TRBV5-3 combines with J gene TRBJ2-7; 9 nucleotides align to TRBD1. TRBV5-3 is an ORF, and what it does is uncertain. With 3 bases clipped from V and 5 bases from J, the junction kept 15 bases outside the gene matches. The CDR3 runs 17 residues. The CDR3 region has the DNA TGTGCCAGAAGCTCCCAAAACGCCCCGGGACAGGGTGACGAGCAGTACTTC. This sequence encodes CARSSQNAPGQGDEQYF.

The J gene is TRBJ1-2, the V gene TRBV29-1; the match to TRBD1 covers 7 bases. V trimming: 8 bases; J trimming: 8 bases; junction bases outside the gene matches: 29. CDR1 and CDR2 from the germline V gene are SQVTM and ANQGSEA. The CDR3 is made up of 18 amino acids. The CDR3 DNA sequence: TGCAGCTTCCTACCCCTCGCGGGACAGAGGGGGTTAAGAAAGGGCTACACCTTC. This sequence encodes CSFLPLAGQRGLRKGYTF.

V gene TRBV18 combines with J gene TRBJ2-7; 7 bases match TRBD1. CDR3 length equals 13 residues. Germline V lookup: CDR1 KGHSH, CDR2 LQKENI. J was trimmed by 4 bases and V by 5 bases; bases with no gene match: 5. Written as DNA, the CDR3 is TGTGCCAGCTCAGGTGGCAGGGGGTACGAGCAGTACTTC. As protein: CASSGGRGYEQYF.

Of note for this clone: One end of the junction does not line up with germline, which may come from a read error. The rearrangement joins TRBV6-6 to TRBJ2-7; no definite D call. Per germline, CDR1 MNHNY and CDR2 SVGAGI (reference sequence). This CDR3 comprises 12 residues. As DNA, the CDR3 is TGTGCCAGCATCCAACCCTCCAACGAGCAGTACTTC. It yields the protein CASIQPSNEQYF.

The chain's CDR3 is CASSLNSQETQYF. The CDR3 bases are TGTGCCAGCAGCTTAAACAGCCAAGAGACCCAGTACTTC. The rearrangement uses TRBV11-3 and TRBJ2-5; D gene uncertain. Germline lookup yields CDR1 SGHNT and CDR2 YENEEA. The CDR3 spans 13 residues. V gave up 2 bases and J gave up 1 base, with 5 bases separating them.

This chain connects TRBV2 to TRBJ2-1; D possibly corresponds to TRBD2 (6 bases). The CDR3 spans 13 residues. Trimming cost V 6 bases and J 6 bases, with 12 bases left between them. Looked up from germline, CDR1 is SNHLY and CDR2 is FYNNEI. The CDR3 DNA reads TGTGCCAGCAGGCGACTAGTCACCAATGAGCAGTTCTTC. Amino acid sequence: CASRRLVTNEQFF.